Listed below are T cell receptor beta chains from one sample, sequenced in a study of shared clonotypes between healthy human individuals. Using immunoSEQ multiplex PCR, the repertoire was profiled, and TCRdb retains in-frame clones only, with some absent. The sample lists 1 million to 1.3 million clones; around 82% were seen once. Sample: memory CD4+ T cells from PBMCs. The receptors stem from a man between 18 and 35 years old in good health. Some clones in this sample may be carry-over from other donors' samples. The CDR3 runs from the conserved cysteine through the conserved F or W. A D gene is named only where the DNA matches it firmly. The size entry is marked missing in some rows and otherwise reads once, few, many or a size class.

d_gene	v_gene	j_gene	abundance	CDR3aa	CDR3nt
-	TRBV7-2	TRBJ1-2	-	CASSSGTEYGYTF	TGTGCCAGCAGCTCAGGGACGGAGTATGGCTACACCTTC
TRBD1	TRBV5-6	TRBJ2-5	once	CASRGQNQETQYF	TGTGCCAGCAGGGGACAGAACCAAGAGACCCAGTACTTC
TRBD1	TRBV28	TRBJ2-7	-	CASSPQLGQGESDEQYF	TGTGCCAGCAGTCCCCAACTCGGACAGGGGGAGTCCGACGAGCAGTACTTC
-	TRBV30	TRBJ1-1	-	CAWSLSGSTEAFF	TGTGCCTGGAGTCTCTCTGGGTCCACTGAAGCTTTCTTT
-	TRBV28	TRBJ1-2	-	CASNELAPEDYGYTF	TGTGCCAGCAATGAACTGGCCCCGGAGGACTATGGCTACACCTTC
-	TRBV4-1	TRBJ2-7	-	CASSPGPLGYEQYF	TGCGCCAGCAGCCCGGGACCCTTAGGCTACGAGCAGTACTTC
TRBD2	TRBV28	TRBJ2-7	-	CASSRTSGRPGSYEQYF	TGTGCCAGCAGTCGGACTAGCGGGAGGCCGGGCTCCTACGAGCAGTACTTC
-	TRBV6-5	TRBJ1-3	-	CASSYSTGSGNTIYF	TGTGCCAGCAGTTACTCAACCGGATCTGGAAACACCATATATTTT
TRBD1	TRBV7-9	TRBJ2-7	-	CASSPQQGQESYEQYF	TGTGCCAGCAGCCCACAGCAGGGACAGGAGTCCTACGAGCAGTACTTC
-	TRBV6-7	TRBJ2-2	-	CASSYRPAGRRTGELFF	TGTGCCAGCAGTTACCGCCCGGCGGGACGTCGTACCGGGGAGCTGTTTTTT
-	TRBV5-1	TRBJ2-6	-	CASSLPDSSGANVLTF	TGCGCCAGCAGCCTCCCCGACAGCTCTGGGGCCAACGTCCTGACTTTC
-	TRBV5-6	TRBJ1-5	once	CASSLRGKLNQPQHF	TGTGCCAGCAGCTTAAGGGGTAAGCTAAATCAGCCCCAGCATTTT
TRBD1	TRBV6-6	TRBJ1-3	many	CASGRDRLFSGNTIYF	TGTGCCAGCGGCCGGGACAGGCTTTTCTCTGGAAACACCATATATTTT
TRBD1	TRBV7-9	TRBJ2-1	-	CASSHRTGRGHNEQFF	TGTGCCAGCAGCCATAGGACAGGTAGGGGACACAATGAGCAGTTCTTC
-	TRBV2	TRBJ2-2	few	CASSAPTGTLAGELFF	TGTGCCAGCAGTGCCCCAACCGGGACTCTCGCCGGGGAGCTGTTTTTT
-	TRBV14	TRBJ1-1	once	CASSRGGGLEAFF	TGTGCCAGCAGCCGGGGGGGCGGTCTGGAAGCTTTCTTT
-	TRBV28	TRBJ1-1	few	CASSGGGTEAFF	TGTGCCAGCAGTGGGGGGGGTACTGAAGCTTTCTTT
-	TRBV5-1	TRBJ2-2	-	CASRNSAISGELFF	TGCGCCAGCAGGAACAGTGCCATCTCCGGGGAGCTGTTTTTT
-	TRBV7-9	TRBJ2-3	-	CASSLSSDTQYF	TGTGCCAGCAGCTTATCATCAGATACGCAGTATTTT
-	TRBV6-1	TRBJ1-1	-	CASPTSVLTEAFF	TGTGCCAGCCCCACGTCAGTTTTGACTGAAGCTTTCTTT
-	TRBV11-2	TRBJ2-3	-	CASNKRARAPDTQYF	TGTGCCAGCAACAAAAGGGCCCGGGCCCCAGATACGCAGTATTTT
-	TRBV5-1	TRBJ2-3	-	CASSLDFPAQYF	TGCGCCAGCAGCCTAGACTTTCCCGCGCAGTATTTT
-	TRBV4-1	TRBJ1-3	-	CASSQATPGLGDTIYF	TGCGCCAGCAGCCAGGCAACACCGGGACTGGGAGACACCATATATTTT
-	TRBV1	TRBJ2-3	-	CTSSHAGGGRYF	TGCACCAGCAGCCACGCCGGGGGGGGACGGTATTTT
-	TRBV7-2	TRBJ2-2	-	CASSLVANTGELFF	TGTGCCAGCAGCTTAGTGGCGAACACCGGGGAGCTGTTTTTT
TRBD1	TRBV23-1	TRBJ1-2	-	CASITGEVYGYTF	TGCGCCAGCATAACAGGGGAAGTCTATGGCTACACCTTC
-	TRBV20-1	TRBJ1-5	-	CSASVRQPQHF	TGCAGTGCTAGTGTACGTCAGCCCCAGCATTTT
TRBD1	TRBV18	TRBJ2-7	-	CASSSLPGQGYEQYF	TGTGCCAGCTCATCCTTACCGGGACAGGGCTACGAGCAGTACTTC
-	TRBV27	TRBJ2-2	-	CASSWQGSNTGELFF	TGTGCCAGCAGTTGGCAGGGCAGCAACACCGGGGAGCTGTTTTTT
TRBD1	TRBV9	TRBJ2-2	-	CASSAGQILNTGELFF	TGTGCCAGCAGCGCGGGACAGATACTAAACACCGGGGAGCTGTTTTTT
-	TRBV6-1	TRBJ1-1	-	CASSGVAFF	TGTGCCAGCAGTGGGGTAGCTTTCTTT
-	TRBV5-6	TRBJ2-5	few	CASSSGRGAPETQYF	TGTGCCAGCAGCAGCGGCAGGGGGGCCCCAGAGACCCAGTACTTC
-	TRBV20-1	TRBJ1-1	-	CSAQGATEAFF	TGCAGTGCTCAAGGAGCCACTGAAGCTTTCTTT
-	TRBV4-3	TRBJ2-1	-	CASSQHYIGSNTAYNEQFF	TGCGCCAGCAGCCAACACTACATTGGGTCTAACACCGCCTACAATGAGCAGTTCTTC
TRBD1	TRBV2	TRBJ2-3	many	CASRMGQGDDTQYF	TGTGCCAGCAGGATGGGACAGGGGGACGATACGCAGTATTTT
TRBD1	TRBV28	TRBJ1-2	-	CASSLGTALYGYTF	TGTGCCAGCAGTTTAGGGACAGCTCTTTATGGCTACACCTTC
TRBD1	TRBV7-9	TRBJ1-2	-	CASSLIFSGQRGVGYGYTF	TGTGCCAGCAGCTTAATCTTTTCGGGACAGCGGGGGGTCGGCTATGGCTACACCTTC
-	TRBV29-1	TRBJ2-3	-	CSVEAGGLVSGSTDTQYF	TGCAGCGTTGAGGCCGGAGGTTTGGTTAGCGGTAGCACAGATACGCAGTATTTT
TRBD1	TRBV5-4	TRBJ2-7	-	CASRRGPLYEQYF	TGTGCCAGCAGGAGGGGGCCCCTCTACGAGCAGTACTTC
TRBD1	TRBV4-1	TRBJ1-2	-	CASSHGTGALNYGYTF	TGCGCCAGCAGCCACGGGACAGGCGCCCTTAACTATGGCTACACCTTC
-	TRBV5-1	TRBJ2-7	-	CASSISGTGQSGEQYF	TGCGCCAGCAGCATTTCCGGGACCGGACAATCGGGCGAGCAGTACTTC
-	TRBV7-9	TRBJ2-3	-	CASSSAHFEDTQYF	TGTGCCAGCAGCTCCGCGCATTTCGAAGATACGCAGTATTTT
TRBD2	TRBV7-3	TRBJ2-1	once	CASSWIGASGRDFSYNEQFF	TGTGCCAGCAGCTGGATCGGGGCTAGCGGGAGGGATTTCTCCTACAATGAGCAGTTCTTC
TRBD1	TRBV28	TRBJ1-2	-	CASSFPGGANGYTF	TGTGCCAGCAGTTTTCCAGGGGGCGCGAATGGCTACACCTTC
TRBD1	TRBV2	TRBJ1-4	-	CASGPGGAPKLFF	TGTGCCAGCGGCCCAGGGGGCGCCCCCAAACTGTTTTTT
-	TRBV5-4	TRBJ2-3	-	CASSLKAGTTDTQYF	TGTGCCAGCAGCTTGAAGGCGGGGACCACAGATACGCAGTATTTT
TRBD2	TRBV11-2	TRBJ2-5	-	CASSFQRGAATQYF	TGTGCCAGCAGCTTCCAGCGGGGGGCTGCGACCCAGTACTTC
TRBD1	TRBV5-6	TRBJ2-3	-	CASSARTGSRSTDTQYF	TGTGCCAGCAGCGCCCGGACAGGCTCTAGGAGCACAGATACGCAGTATTTT
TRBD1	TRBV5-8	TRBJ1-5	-	CASRAIQGRSNQPQHF	TGTGCCAGCAGGGCGATACAGGGGCGAAGCAATCAGCCCCAGCATTTT
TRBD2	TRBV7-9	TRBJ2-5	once	CASSYGIRLAGREETQYF	TGTGCCAGCAGCTACGGGATTCGGCTAGCGGGAAGGGAAGAGACCCAGTACTTC
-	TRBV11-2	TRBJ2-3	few	CASSVGTTDTQYF	TGTGCCAGCAGCGTAGGGACCACAGATACGCAGTATTTT
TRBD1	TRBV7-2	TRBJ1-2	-	CASSSDRDRRSYGYTF	TGTGCCAGCAGCTCCGACCGGGACAGGAGATCCTATGGCTACACCTTC